These T cell receptor beta chains were read from a single sample in a study of blood T cell repertoires in COVID-19. The data were produced by immunoSEQ multiplex PCR, yet TCRdb's version contains in-frame clones alone and is incomplete. The sample has a few hundred thousand clones; roughly 88% are singletons. The sample consisted of peripheral blood. The receptor set was obtained from a man aged 50 to 60 with active or convalescent COVID-19. The CDR3 runs from the conserved cysteine through the conserved F or W. Fields, in order: CDR3 length, V gene, D gene, J gene, CDR3 DNA, CDR3 protein. The D gene is left open where the match is weak.

CDR3 length: 15; V gene: TRBV7-8; D gene: TRBD1; J gene: TRBJ2-1; CDR3 DNA: TGTGCCAGCAGCTTACTGACAGGGGCCTACAATGAGCAGTTCTTC; CDR3 protein: CASSLLTGAYNEQFF
CDR3 length: 17; V gene: TRBV11-2; D gene: TRBD1; J gene: TRBJ1-2; CDR3 DNA: TGTGCCAGCAGCTTAGATATTGGACAGGGCGATTTCTATGGCTACACCTTC; CDR3 protein: CASSLDIGQGDFYGYTF
CDR3 length: 17; V gene: TRBV24-1; D gene: TRBD1; J gene: TRBJ1-2; CDR3 DNA: TGTGCCACCAGTGATCCTACCATATCCTCAGGGGGCCTTGGCTACACCTTC; CDR3 protein: CATSDPTISSGGLGYTF
CDR3 length: 15; V gene: TRBV23-1; D gene: NA; J gene: TRBJ2-1; CDR3 DNA: TGCGCCAGCAGTCAATCCTACCCCCTCTACAATGAGCAGTTCTTC; CDR3 protein: CASSQSYPLYNEQFF
CDR3 length: 16; V gene: TRBV3-1/TRBV3-2; D gene: TRBD2; J gene: TRBJ2-5; CDR3 DNA: TGTGCCAGCAGCCAAGTTATAGCGGGGTTCCAAGAGACCCAGTACTTC; CDR3 protein: CASSQVIAGFQETQYF
CDR3 length: 15; V gene: TRBV6-5; D gene: TRBD2; J gene: TRBJ2-2; CDR3 DNA: TGTGCCAGCAGCCCGGGGGGGCCGAACACCGGGGAGCTGTTTTTT; CDR3 protein: CASSPGGPNTGELFF
CDR3 length: 18; V gene: TRBV7-2; D gene: TRBD2; J gene: TRBJ2-1; CDR3 DNA: TGTGCCAGCAGCTTAGCGCTAAGGGGCGGGAGCCCCTACAATGAGCAGTTCTTC; CDR3 protein: CASSLALRGGSPYNEQFF
CDR3 length: 12; V gene: TRBV19; D gene: TRBD1; J gene: TRBJ1-1; CDR3 DNA: TGTGCCAGTAGCGCCACACCGACAGGGCTTGTCTTT; CDR3 protein: CASSATPTGLVF
CDR3 length: 15; V gene: TRBV5-1; D gene: TRBD1; J gene: TRBJ1-2; CDR3 DNA: TGCGCCAGCAGTCCCGAAGGGGGCGAGGTTAACGGCTACACCTTC; CDR3 protein: CASSPEGGEVNGYTF
CDR3 length: 20; V gene: TRBV21-1; D gene: NA; J gene: TRBJ2-3; CDR3 DNA: TGTGCCAGCAGCAAAGCAAGCCAAGGAGGGGAGGGGGGACACACAGATACGCAGTATTTT; CDR3 protein: CASSKASQGGEGGHTDTQYF
CDR3 length: 15; V gene: TRBV18; D gene: NA; J gene: TRBJ1-5; CDR3 DNA: TGTGCCAGCTCACCGTCGGTACAGGCAAATCAGCCCCAGCATTTT; CDR3 protein: CASSPSVQANQPQHF
CDR3 length: 14; V gene: TRBV11-2; D gene: NA; J gene: TRBJ1-3; CDR3 DNA: TGTGCCAGCAGCTCAGGGATCTACGGAAACACCATATATTTT; CDR3 protein: CASSSGIYGNTIYF
CDR3 length: 14; V gene: TRBV27; D gene: NA; J gene: TRBJ1-2; CDR3 DNA: TGTGCCAGCAGTCCCGGGACACCTCTTCTTGGCTACACCTTC; CDR3 protein: CASSPGTPLLGYTF
CDR3 length: 11; V gene: TRBV6-2/TRBV6-3; D gene: TRBD1; J gene: TRBJ2-5; CDR3 DNA: TGTGCCAGCAGTCACCCGGGGACAGGGGACTTC; CDR3 protein: CASSHPGTGDF
CDR3 length: 13; V gene: TRBV7-3; D gene: NA; J gene: TRBJ2-2; CDR3 DNA: TGTGCCAGCAGCCGCGGGATATCCGGGGAGCTGTTTTTT; CDR3 protein: CASSRGISGELFF
CDR3 length: 15; V gene: TRBV7-2; D gene: TRBD2; J gene: TRBJ2-1; CDR3 DNA: TGTGCCAGCAGCTCTAGCGGGGGAGTCTGGGGTGAGCAGTTCTTC; CDR3 protein: CASSSSGGVWGEQFF
CDR3 length: 15; V gene: TRBV5-1; D gene: NA; J gene: TRBJ2-5; CDR3 DNA: TGCGCCAGCAGCTTGACCGCGGCAGAACAAGAGACCCAGTACTTC; CDR3 protein: CASSLTAAEQETQYF
CDR3 length: 15; V gene: TRBV5-8; D gene: NA; J gene: TRBJ2-3; CDR3 DNA: TGTGCCAGCAGCTTGGGCCAGGGAACTACAGATACGCAGTATTTT; CDR3 protein: CASSLGQGTTDTQYF
CDR3 length: 14; V gene: TRBV7-2; D gene: TRBD1; J gene: TRBJ2-2; CDR3 DNA: TGTGCCAGCAGCCCTTCAGGGGGCACCGGGGAGCTGTTTTTT; CDR3 protein: CASSPSGGTGELFF
CDR3 length: 15; V gene: TRBV5-1; D gene: TRBD1; J gene: TRBJ1-4; CDR3 DNA: TGCGCCAGCAGCCTTCGACAGGGAACTAATGAAAAACTGTTTTTT; CDR3 protein: CASSLRQGTNEKLFF